The rows below give T cell receptor beta chains drawn from one sample of a study of cytomegalovirus exposure and HLA in healthy donors. The data were produced by immunoSEQ multiplex PCR, yet TCRdb's version contains in-frame clones alone and is incomplete. The repertoire includes about 150,000 clones, 74% of them detected once, and under 2.5% sits in the top ten. Sequencing used PBMCs. These receptor sequences come from a man aged 25-40 years in good health and CMV-seronegative. The CDR3 runs from the conserved cysteine through the conserved F or W. The D gene is left open where the match is weak. Clone size is given for some rows only: seen once, a few or many times, or a class if the clone is expanded.

V gene,CDR3 length,J gene,clone size,D gene,CDR3 DNA,CDR3 protein
TRBV29-1,14,TRBJ1-4,NA,NA,TGCAGCGTTGCGGGTGGGACAAGGGATGAAAAACTGTTTTTT,CSVAGGTRDEKLFF
TRBV11-2,18,TRBJ2-5,NA,NA,TGTGCCAGCAGAGACTCCCGCGGTCCGGGACACCAAAAAGAGACCCAGTACTTC,CASRDSRGPGHQKETQYF
TRBV4-3,15,TRBJ1-1,few,TRBD1,TGCGCCAGCAGCCAAGAAGGGGGCTCGGGCACTGAAGCTTTCTTT,CASSQEGGSGTEAFF
TRBV6-6,13,TRBJ1-1,few,NA,TGTGCCAGCAGTTATGCCCCTCGGACTGAAGCTTTCTTT,CASSYAPRTEAFF
TRBV6-6,15,TRBJ1-1,NA,NA,TGTGCCAGCAGTTCCTTAGACAGGCTGAACACTGAAGCTTTCTTT,CASSSLDRLNTEAFF
TRBV7-2,13,TRBJ1-4,NA,TRBD1,TGTGCCAGCAGCCCGGGGACAGCTGAAAAACTGTTTTTT,CASSPGTAEKLFF
TRBV7-2,17,TRBJ2-3,few,TRBD2,TGTGCCAGCAGCCAACTGACTAGCGGGGGACCCACAGATACGCAGTATTTT,CASSQLTSGGPTDTQYF
TRBV4-1,14,TRBJ2-5,NA,TRBD1,TGCGCCAGCAGCCCCGGGACAGGGGGCGAGACCCAGTACTTC,CASSPGTGGETQYF
TRBV4-1,16,TRBJ2-7,NA,TRBD2,TGCGCCAGCAGCCCCATGGCAGCGGGGAGTTCCTACGAGCAGTACTTC,CASSPMAAGSSYEQYF
TRBV14,14,TRBJ1-2,once,NA,TGTGCCAGCAGCCAAGATCCAACAGGGTATGGCTACACCTTC,CASSQDPTGYGYTF
TRBV5-1,15,TRBJ2-5,NA,TRBD2,TGCGCCAGCAGCCCCGGGCCTAGCGGTCAAGAGACCCAGTACTTC,CASSPGPSGQETQYF
TRBV7-2,14,TRBJ1-5,NA,TRBD1,TGTGCCAGCAGCAGAGGACAGGGGCATCAGCCCCAGCATTTT,CASSRGQGHQPQHF
TRBV7-2,14,TRBJ1-6,NA,NA,TGTGCCAGCACCAATAACCCGGGAGATTCACCCCTCCACTTT,CASTNNPGDSPLHF
TRBV16,16,TRBJ1-1,NA,TRBD1,TGTGCCAGCAGCCAATCGGGGGGACAGGGCGACACTGAAGCTTTCTTT,CASSQSGGQGDTEAFF
TRBV9,15,TRBJ2-5,NA,NA,TGTGCCAGCAGCCAACCAGGGGATGGGGAAGAGACCCAGTACTTC,CASSQPGDGEETQYF
TRBV27,17,TRBJ2-1,NA,TRBD2,TGTGCCAGCAGGGGACTAGCGGGGACTTTTAACTACAATGAGCAGTTCTTC,CASRGLAGTFNYNEQFF
TRBV14,15,TRBJ2-1,NA,TRBD2,TGTGCCAGCAGCCAAATAGCGGGGGACTACAATGAGCAGTTCTTC,CASSQIAGDYNEQFF
TRBV30,15,TRBJ2-1,NA,TRBD1,TGTGCCTGGAGTATCGCTGGACAGGGGGCAAGGGAGCAGTTCTTC,CAWSIAGQGAREQFF
TRBV4-2,18,TRBJ2-6,NA,TRBD1,TGTGCCAGCAGCCAACGACAGGGCTCTGGGTCTGGGGCCAACGTCCTGACTTTC,CASSQRQGSGSGANVLTF
TRBV18,17,TRBJ2-1,NA,TRBD2,TGTGCCAGCTCACCACAACGGCTAGCGGGCGCTTCCAATGAGCAGTTCTTC,CASSPQRLAGASNEQFF
TRBV4-2,16,TRBJ2-6,few,NA,TGTGCCAGCAGCCAGGAACAGGCCTCTGGGGCCAACGTCCTGACTTTC,CASSQEQASGANVLTF
TRBV6-6,12,TRBJ1-1,few,NA,TGTGCCACCCGACAGCCGAACACTGAAGCTTTCTTT,CATRQPNTEAFF
TRBV11-2,14,TRBJ1-1,NA,NA,TGTGCCAGCAGCTTCAGGGGAGGGACCACTGAAGCTTTCTTT,CASSFRGGTTEAFF
TRBV27,13,TRBJ2-7,NA,TRBD1,TGTGCCAGCAGTTTCAACAGGGGCTACGAGCAGTACTTC,CASSFNRGYEQYF
TRBV9,15,TRBJ1-4,NA,TRBD1,TGTGCCAGCAGCGTAGATCAGGGGGCGTGGGAAAAACTGTTTTTT,CASSVDQGAWEKLFF
TRBV5-6,14,TRBJ2-5,NA,NA,TGTGCCAGCAGCCTGGATCTAGCGCGAGAGACCCAGTACTTC,CASSLDLARETQYF
TRBV7-2,15,TRBJ1-1,NA,TRBD1,TGTGCCAGCAGCCCGGACAGGTATGTGAGCACTGAAGCTTTCTTT,CASSPDRYVSTEAFF
TRBV25-1,13,TRBJ2-7,NA,NA,TGTGCCAGCAGTTCGCCCCAGGGCTACGAGCAGTACTTC,CASSSPQGYEQYF
TRBV5-1,13,TRBJ2-5,NA,TRBD1,TGCGCCAGCAGCCAACAGGGGGTGGAGACCCAGTACTTC,CASSQQGVETQYF
TRBV5-8,14,TRBJ2-7,NA,TRBD1,TGTGCCAGCAGCTTGTGGGGGACAGCCTACGAGCAGTACTTC,CASSLWGTAYEQYF
TRBV9,16,TRBJ2-7,NA,TRBD1,TGTGCCAGCAGCGGGGGGACAGGAATCGGAATCTACGAGCAGTACTTC,CASSGGTGIGIYEQYF
TRBV28,16,TRBJ1-6,NA,NA,TGTGCCAGCAGTTTCCATTATCGGACACATCCTTCACCCCTCCACTTT,CASSFHYRTHPSPLHF
TRBV19,13,TRBJ2-5,few,NA,TGTGCCAGTAGTTGGGGAGCTGGGGAGACCCAGTACTTC,CASSWGAGETQYF
TRBV6-4,12,TRBJ2-5,NA,NA,TGTGCCAGCAGTGACTCCTGTGAGACCCAGTACTTC,CASSDSCETQYF
TRBV9,14,TRBJ1-2,NA,TRBD1,TGTGCCAGCAGCGCTGGGACAGGCAACAGTGGCTACACCTTC,CASSAGTGNSGYTF
TRBV19,16,TRBJ1-4,once,NA,TGTGCCAGTAGTCCCGGGACAAACCCAACTAATGAAAAACTGTTTTTT,CASSPGTNPTNEKLFF
TRBV28,15,TRBJ1-2,NA,NA,TGTGCCAGCAGTTCCCGGACAGTCTTCAACTATGGCTACACCTTC,CASSSRTVFNYGYTF
TRBV15,16,TRBJ2-7,NA,TRBD2,TGTGCCACCAGCAGAGAGAGGGAGGGACCCTTTTACGAGCAGTACTTC,CATSREREGPFYEQYF
TRBV7-9,16,TRBJ2-4,once,TRBD2,TGTGCCAGCAGCTTACGGACTAGCGGGGGTTTAGACATTCAGTACTTC,CASSLRTSGGLDIQYF
TRBV5-6,15,TRBJ2-1,NA,NA,TGTGCCAGCAGCTCGCGGGGGCGCTCCTACAATGAGCAGTTCTTC,CASSSRGRSYNEQFF
TRBV9,15,TRBJ2-3,NA,TRBD2,TGTGCCAGCAGCGAGGGACTAGCGGGGGCAGATACGCAGTATTTT,CASSEGLAGADTQYF
TRBV7-2,14,TRBJ1-2,NA,NA,TGTGCCAGCAGCGTCCACAGAGAGACCTATGGCTACACCTTC,CASSVHRETYGYTF
TRBV25-1,14,TRBJ2-5,NA,NA,TGTGCCAGCAGTGGTGGCACGTACCAAGAGACCCAGTACTTC,CASSGGTYQETQYF
TRBV19,15,TRBJ1-1,NA,NA,TGTGCCAGTACTACTCAAGGGGGAATGAACACTGAAGCTTTCTTT,CASTTQGGMNTEAFF
TRBV19,14,TRBJ2-7,once,NA,TGTGCCAGTAGTATACGGAGGGGCTTCGACGAGCAGTACTTC,CASSIRRGFDEQYF
TRBV7-8,15,TRBJ1-2,NA,NA,TGTGCCAGCAGCTTAGGACGGCAGGTGGTTCAGGGCTACACCTTC,CASSLGRQVVQGYTF
TRBV4-1,15,TRBJ2-3,NA,TRBD2,TGCGCCAGCAGCCAAGTCCGACTAGCGACAGATACGCAGTATTTT,CASSQVRLATDTQYF
TRBV4-3,15,TRBJ2-3,NA,TRBD1,TGCGCCAGCAGCCAAGACAGGACAGGGGCGGATACGCAGTATTTT,CASSQDRTGADTQYF
TRBV30,17,TRBJ2-3,NA,TRBD2,TGTGCCTGGAGTGTCGGGACTAGCAGACCCTCCACAGATACGCAGTATTTT,CAWSVGTSRPSTDTQYF
TRBV5-1,15,TRBJ1-3,NA,NA,TGCGCCAGCAGCTTGGACGGTAACTCTGGAAACACCATATATTTT,CASSLDGNSGNTIYF
TRBV6-1,13,TRBJ2-7,NA,NA,TGTGCCAGCAGTGAATACAGCTCCTACGAGCAGTACTTC,CASSEYSSYEQYF
TRBV11-2,17,TRBJ2-1,NA,NA,TGTGCCAGCAGCTCTATCCGGAGTGGGAGCTCCTACAATGAGCAGTTCTTC,CASSSIRSGSSYNEQFF
TRBV5-4,15,TRBJ2-7,NA,TRBD1,TGTGCCAGCAGCTTCCAAGGACAGGGCTTTGACGAGCAGTACTTC,CASSFQGQGFDEQYF
TRBV11-2,13,TRBJ2-5,NA,NA,TGTGCCAGCAGCCTCGGGGAACGAGAGACCCAGTACTTC,CASSLGERETQYF
TRBV5-6,14,TRBJ2-7,NA,TRBD1,TGTGCCAGCAGCTTTTGGACAGGGAACTACGAGCAGTACTTC,CASSFWTGNYEQYF